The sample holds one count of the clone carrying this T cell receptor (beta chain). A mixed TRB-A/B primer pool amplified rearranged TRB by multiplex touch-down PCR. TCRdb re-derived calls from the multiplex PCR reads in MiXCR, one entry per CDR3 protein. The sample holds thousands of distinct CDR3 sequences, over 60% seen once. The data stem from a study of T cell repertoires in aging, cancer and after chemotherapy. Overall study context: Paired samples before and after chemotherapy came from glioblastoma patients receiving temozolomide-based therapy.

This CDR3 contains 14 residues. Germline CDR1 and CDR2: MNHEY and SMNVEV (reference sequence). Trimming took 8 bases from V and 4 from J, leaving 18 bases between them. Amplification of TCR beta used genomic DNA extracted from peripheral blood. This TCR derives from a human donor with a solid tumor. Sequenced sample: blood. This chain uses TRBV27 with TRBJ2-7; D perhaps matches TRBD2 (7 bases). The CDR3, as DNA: TGTGCCAGCTCCCCTGTGGGGGGGCCTTACGAGCAGTACTTC. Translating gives CASSPVGGPYEQYF.